Listed below are T cell receptor beta chains from one sample, sequenced in a study of shared clonotypes between healthy human individuals. Assay: immunoSEQ multiplex PCR; the TCRdb copy retains only in-frame clones and omits some. The sample gives over 2 million clones, 90% to 95% of which show up once; roughly 0.13% is in the top ten. Sequenced sample: naive CD4+ T cells sorted from blood. These TCRs come from a man between 18 and 35 years old in good health. Both conserved end residues are part of each CDR3. A D gene is named only where the DNA matches it firmly. Some rows have no size entry. The others give once, few or many, or a class for an expanded clone.

cdr3_nt	cdr3_aa	v_call	clone_size	d_call	j_call
TGTGCCAGCAGCTTGGACAGAGGGGGCTCCTACGAGCAGTACTTC	CASSLDRGGSYEQYF	TRBV2	NA	NA	TRBJ2-7
TGTGCCAGTAGTATAGGCCGGATATCGGGCTACACCTTC	CASSIGRISGYTF	TRBV19	NA	NA	TRBJ1-2
TGTGCCATCAGTGAGCTAGCGGGAGTTGACAATGAGCAGTTCTTC	CAISELAGVDNEQFF	TRBV10-3	NA	TRBD2	TRBJ2-1
TGCGCCAGCAGCCAGTCTTACAATGAGCAGTTCTTC	CASSQSYNEQFF	TRBV4-1	NA	NA	TRBJ2-1
TGTGCCATCAGTGTCTCGTCAGAGAATGAAAAACTGTTTTTT	CAISVSSENEKLFF	TRBV10-3	NA	NA	TRBJ1-4
TGTGCCAGCAGCGTAGAGGGCAGTAAGAACACTGAAGCTTTCTTT	CASSVEGSKNTEAFF	TRBV9	once	NA	TRBJ1-1
TGTGCCAGCAGCCTCGGTCGGCTAGCGGGGAGGGGCCTCCAAGAGACCCAGTACTTC	CASSLGRLAGRGLQETQYF	TRBV7-2	NA	TRBD2	TRBJ2-5
TGTGCCTGGAGTCCCTATTTCGACAGCGGGGAGCTGTTTTTT	CAWSPYFDSGELFF	TRBV30	NA	NA	TRBJ2-2
TGTGCCAGTAGTATGCAGGGAGGTGAAGCTGGCTACACCTTC	CASSMQGGEAGYTF	TRBV19	once	NA	TRBJ1-2
TGTGCCAGCAGCTTAGACCGGGGGGACGGTGGAAACACCATATATTTT	CASSLDRGDGGNTIYF	TRBV11-2	NA	NA	TRBJ1-3
TGTGCCAGCTCTCTATTACAGGTTCAGGGTCAGCCCCAGCATTTT	CASSLLQVQGQPQHF	TRBV18	NA	NA	TRBJ1-5
TGTGCCATGAGGGAAGGTTCCGGGACCAATAATGAAAAACTGTTTTTT	CAMREGSGTNNEKLFF	TRBV10-3	NA	NA	TRBJ1-4
TGTGCCAGCAGCAGGGTCTCAGGGGACATTGACTATGGCTACACCTTC	CASSRVSGDIDYGYTF	TRBV7-9	once	NA	TRBJ1-2
TGTGCCAGCTCCGGGCTTTCCAGCTCTGGAAACACCATATATTTT	CASSGLSSSGNTIYF	TRBV6-6	NA	NA	TRBJ1-3
TGTGCCATCCAACCCGGGACTAGTAGCTACGAGCAGTACTTC	CAIQPGTSSYEQYF	TRBV5-4	NA	TRBD2	TRBJ2-7
TGCAGCGTTGAAGTTAGGACAGCTATTAGCACAGATACGCAGTATTTT	CSVEVRTAISTDTQYF	TRBV29-1	NA	NA	TRBJ2-3
TGTGCCAGCAGTTACTCCCTCAACGATGGCTACACCTTC	CASSYSLNDGYTF	TRBV6-6	NA	NA	TRBJ1-2
TGCGCCAGCAGCTTGCAGGGCTCAGATACGCAGTATTTT	CASSLQGSDTQYF	TRBV5-1	NA	NA	TRBJ2-3
TGTGCCAGCAGCCCTTCGACAGTGGGCTATGGCTACACCTTC	CASSPSTVGYGYTF	TRBV5-4	NA	NA	TRBJ1-2
TGTGCCAGCAGTCAAACTAGCGGGGGACACTACGAGCAGTACTTC	CASSQTSGGHYEQYF	TRBV6-5	NA	TRBD2	TRBJ2-7